Listed below are T cell receptor beta chains from one sample, sequenced in a study of cytomegalovirus exposure and HLA in healthy donors. This table comes from immunoSEQ multiplex PCR, and its TCRdb copy is limited to in-frame clones, with some not included. The sample consists of under 120,000 clones, about 74% of them appearing once. The specimen was PBMCs. The source of these receptors is a female donor in good health and CMV-seropositive. Each CDR3 is given with its conserved first and last residue. A D gene is named only where the DNA matches it firmly. Rows give clone size only sometimes, using once, few, many, or a class for an expanded clone.

abundance	d_gene	v_gene	j_gene	CDR3aa	CDR3nt
.	.	TRBV5-5	TRBJ1-5	CASTLGPGQPQHF	TGTGCCAGCACCTTGGGGCCGGGTCAGCCCCAGCATTTT
.	.	TRBV2	TRBJ2-1	CASSATSLSSYNEQFF	TGTGCCAGCAGTGCTACTAGCCTGAGCTCCTACAATGAGCAGTTCTTC
.	TRBD1	TRBV18	TRBJ1-1	CASSLGDRVAEAFF	TGTGCCAGCTCACTTGGGGACAGGGTCGCTGAAGCTTTCTTT
.	TRBD1	TRBV10-3	TRBJ1-2	CAISGPGQPLSNYGYTF	TGTGCCATCAGCGGACCGGGACAGCCACTTTCTAACTATGGCTACACCTTC
.	TRBD1	TRBV6-5	TRBJ2-1	CASSYRDRVGNEQFF	TGTGCCAGCAGTTATCGGGACAGGGTGGGCAATGAGCAGTTCTTC
.	.	TRBV4-1	TRBJ2-5	CASSQDSSREGPQETQYF	TGCGCCAGCAGCCAAGATTCCAGCCGGGAAGGGCCTCAAGAGACCCAGTACTTC
.	.	TRBV5-1	TRBJ1-6	CASSLEVRGLSPLHF	TGCGCCAGCAGCTTGGAAGTCAGGGGCCTTTCACCCCTCCACTTT
few	.	TRBV5-4	TRBJ2-2	CASSLGRGNTGELFF	TGTGCCAGCAGCTTGGGCCGCGGGAACACCGGGGAGCTGTTTTTT
.	TRBD1	TRBV12-5	TRBJ2-2	CASGLLWDRRYGELFF	TGTGCTAGTGGTTTGTTATGGGACAGACGATACGGGGAGCTGTTTTTT
.	TRBD1	TRBV4-1	TRBJ2-7	CASSLTGGVYEQYF	TGCGCCAGCAGCCTGACAGGGGGAGTCTACGAGCAGTACTTC
.	TRBD2	TRBV6-1	TRBJ2-7	CASSEGLAGVSEQYF	TGTGCCAGCAGTGAGGGACTAGCGGGCGTAAGCGAGCAGTACTTC
few	TRBD1	TRBV27	TRBJ2-7	CASSHGTALYEQYF	TGTGCCAGCAGTCACGGGACAGCCTTATACGAGCAGTACTTC
.	.	TRBV7-9	TRBJ1-6	CASSLESSALHF	TGTGCCAGCAGCTTAGAGTCTTCGGCCCTCCACTTT
.	TRBD2	TRBV6-5	TRBJ2-7	CASSSWTSGFFYEQYF	TGTGCCAGCAGTTCTTGGACTAGCGGGTTTTTCTACGAGCAGTACTTC
.	TRBD1	TRBV7-3	TRBJ1-1	CASSSLRQGGTTEAFF	TGTGCCAGCAGCTCACTAAGACAGGGGGGAACAACTGAAGCTTTCTTT
few	.	TRBV9	TRBJ2-3	CASSVGVTEGTDTQYF	TGTGCCAGCAGCGTAGGGGTGACAGAAGGCACAGATACGCAGTATTTT
.	.	TRBV7-6	TRBJ1-1	CASSSRNPGKAFF	TGTGCCAGCAGCTCGAGAAATCCAGGGAAAGCTTTCTTT
.	.	TRBV7-2	TRBJ1-1	CASSPTARGYAEAFF	TGTGCCAGCAGCCCTACGGCTCGGGGTTACGCTGAAGCTTTCTTT
few	.	TRBV25-1	TRBJ1-4	CASRRGWEEKLFF	TGTGCCAGCAGGAGGGGGTGGGAAGAAAAACTGTTTTTT
.	.	TRBV5-6	TRBJ2-7	CASSFRGRPFYEQYF	TGTGCCAGCAGCTTTAGAGGCCGGCCCTTCTACGAGCAGTACTTC
.	.	TRBV7-2	TRBJ1-2	CASSLDRAGNGYTF	TGTGCCAGCAGCTTAGACAGGGCGGGCAATGGCTACACCTTC
.	.	TRBV6-1	TRBJ1-6	CASSEVGQGGSPLHF	TGTGCCAGCAGTGAAGTCGGCCAGGGAGGTTCACCCCTCCACTTT